This T cell receptor beta chain was identified in a study of technical replicates of blood from a handful of donors. Assay: immunoSEQ multiplex PCR; the TCRdb copy retains only in-frame clones and omits some. This table has tens of thousands of clones, roughly 90% appearing once. J was trimmed by 8 bases and V by 8 bases; bases with no gene match: 5. The CDR3 sequence is 13 residues long. Per the germline V gene, CDR1 is SNHLY and CDR2 is FYNNEI. The receptor was derived from a human donor in good health. Some clones in this sample may be carry-over from other donors' samples. The V and J genes are TRBV2 and TRBJ2-4, with 11 positions matching TRBD1. Sequenced: PBMCs. The DNA of the CDR3 is TGTGCCAGCGGTCGGGACAGGGGGGACATTCAGTACTTC. It encodes CASGRDRGDIQYF.